The sequence of this TCR beta chain was determined in a study of long-term antiretroviral therapy in people with HIV. Version v3.0 of the immunoSEQ assay was performed at survey level. The assay was immunoSEQ multiplex PCR, and TCRdb's table has in-frame clones only and misses some. The profile shows fewer than 55,000 clones, over 90% of them singletons. A single count supports this clone. This specimen includes other DNA sequences encoding the same CDR3. The V end lost 3 bases, the J end lost 1 base, and 9 bases lay between the germline ends. The CDR3 loop spans 14 amino acids. CDR1 is SGHTA, CDR2 FQGNSA, per germline.

The sequence was obtained from a woman between 50 and 59 years old with HIV. The sequenced sample was unsorted PBMCs, obtained 3.7 years after starting antiretroviral therapy. The chain links TRBV7-2 to TRBJ1-1; D ambiguous. CDR3 coding DNA: TGTGCCAGCAGCTTGGTTGGAGGGAACACTGAAGCTTTCTTT. This gives the protein CASSLVGGNTEAFF.